A selection of T cell receptor beta chains follows, all from one sample in a study of shared clonotypes between healthy human individuals. Profiling relied on immunoSEQ multiplex PCR, and the TCRdb table lists in-frame clones only, not all of them. The data contain fewer than 3 million clones, under 95% of them singletons. Sequencing input: naive CD4+ T cells from PBMCs. These receptor sequences come from a man between 18 and 29 years old in good health. Some clones in this sample may be carry-over from other donors' samples. CDR3s include the opening cysteine and the closing phenylalanine or tryptophan. A D gene is named only where the DNA matches it firmly. Where a row states a size, it is once, few, many or the class of an expanded clone; other rows omit it.

CDR3,DNA,size,V,J,D
CASSHRGSNTGELFF,TGCGCCAGCAGTCACAGGGGTTCGAACACCGGGGAGCTGTTTTTT,-,TRBV10-2,TRBJ2-2,TRBD1
CASSYSGQGRETQYF,TGTGCCAGCAGTTATTCGGGACAGGGGAGAGAGACCCAGTACTTC,-,TRBV6-5,TRBJ2-5,TRBD1
CASSGLGTRINEQFF,TGTGCCAGCAGTGGGTTAGGGACTAGAATCAATGAGCAGTTCTTC,-,TRBV6-4,TRBJ2-1,TRBD2
CASSLDPSPSEQYF,TGTGCCAGCAGCTTAGACCCCTCACCCAGCGAGCAGTACTTC,-,TRBV7-2,TRBJ2-7,-
CASSPTSGRSSYEQYF,TGCGCCAGCAGCCCTACTAGCGGGAGGTCCTCCTACGAGCAGTACTTC,-,TRBV5-1,TRBJ2-7,TRBD2
CASSLGPSDYNEQFF,TGTGCCAGCTCACTCGGACCTAGCGACTACAATGAGCAGTTCTTC,-,TRBV18,TRBJ2-1,-
CASSFEGLTSTDTEAFF,TGCGCCAGCAGCTTTGAGGGGTTAACTTCGACGGACACTGAAGCTTTCTTT,-,TRBV5-1,TRBJ1-1,-
CAWSVPHRAQYF,TGTGCCTGGAGTGTACCCCACCGGGCCCAGTACTTC,-,TRBV30,TRBJ2-5,-
CASSYGSVSYNEQFF,TGTGCCAGCAGTTACGGTAGCGTATCCTACAATGAGCAGTTCTTC,-,TRBV6-5,TRBJ2-1,-
CACIPSNQPQHF,TGTGCCTGTATCCCAAGCAATCAGCCCCAGCATTTT,few,TRBV30,TRBJ1-5,-
CASSQVIGRAEAFF,TGCGCCAGCAGCCAAGTAATCGGCCGGGCTGAAGCTTTCTTT,-,TRBV4-1,TRBJ1-1,-
CASSGQDSNQPQHF,TGTGCCAGCAGTGGACAGGATAGCAATCAGCCCCAGCATTTT,-,TRBV2,TRBJ1-5,-
CASSSSSGIYNEQFF,TGTGCCAGCTCATCCTCTAGCGGCATATACAATGAGCAGTTCTTC,-,TRBV18,TRBJ2-1,TRBD2
CASSQASGVTGELFF,TGCGCCAGCAGCCAAGCTTCTGGGGTCACCGGGGAGCTGTTTTTT,-,TRBV5-1,TRBJ2-2,-
CATSSLGQYDTEAFF,TGTGCCACCTCCTCTCTTGGGCAGTACGACACTGAAGCTTTCTTT,-,TRBV28,TRBJ1-1,-
CASRFPGAADTQYF,TGTGCCAGCAGGTTCCCTGGCGCCGCGGATACGCAGTATTTT,-,TRBV28,TRBJ2-3,-
CASSTAGKGHSGNTIYF,TGTGCCAGCAGTACCGCAGGGAAAGGGCACTCTGGAAACACCATATATTTT,-,TRBV28,TRBJ1-3,-
CASSVEGPGTGSEKLFF,TGTGCCAGCAGTGTAGAGGGCCCGGGGACAGGGTCAGAAAAACTGTTTTTT,-,TRBV2,TRBJ1-4,TRBD1
CASSSTRENEQFF,TGTGCCAGCAGCTCGACTAGGGAGAATGAGCAGTTCTTC,-,TRBV7-3,TRBJ2-1,-
CAWSVTGELFF,TGTGCCTGGAGTGTAACCGGGGAGCTGTTTTTT,-,TRBV30,TRBJ2-2,-
CASSLLGGAQGYGYTF,TGTGCCAGCAGCCTCCTCGGGGGGGCGCAGGGCTATGGCTACACCTTC,-,TRBV14,TRBJ1-2,-
CASSFTSGRAGETQYF,TGTGCCAGCAGCTTCACTAGCGGGAGGGCCGGAGAGACCCAGTACTTC,-,TRBV5-4,TRBJ2-5,TRBD2
CASSRIALQETQYF,TGTGCCAGCTCACGCATTGCGCTCCAAGAGACCCAGTACTTC,-,TRBV18,TRBJ2-5,-
CASSRSPGQGSTGELFF,TGTGCCAGCAGTCGAAGCCCGGGACAGGGAAGCACCGGGGAGCTGTTTTTT,-,TRBV2,TRBJ2-2,TRBD1
CASSARVDSFAGAFF,TGTGCCAGCAGCGCAAGAGTGGACAGCTTCGCTGGCGCTTTCTTT,-,TRBV9,TRBJ1-1,-
CASSPKTYLGNEQFF,TGCGCCAGCAGCCCCAAGACGTACTTGGGCAATGAGCAGTTCTTC,-,TRBV5-1,TRBJ2-1,-
CASSSGQPSEKLFF,TGTGCCAGCAGTTCGGGACAGCCATCTGAAAAACTGTTTTTT,-,TRBV27,TRBJ1-4,TRBD1
CASSSGLSPYEQYF,TGTGCCAGCAGCTCGGGCCTTAGTCCCTACGAGCAGTACTTC,-,TRBV5-5,TRBJ2-7,-
CASSSRTNTDTQYF,TGCGCCAGCAGCTCCAGGACCAACACAGATACGCAGTATTTT,-,TRBV5-1,TRBJ2-3,-
CASSPRPWSSEQFF,TGTGCCAGCAGCCCGCGACCCTGGAGTAGTGAGCAGTTCTTC,-,TRBV9,TRBJ2-1,-
CAWSVQGLTNQPQHF,TGTGCCTGGAGCGTACAGGGATTGACGAATCAGCCCCAGCATTTT,-,TRBV30,TRBJ1-5,-
CASSLYAGGGSVNEQFF,TGTGCCAGCAGTTTATATGCGGGGGGCGGATCGGTCAATGAGCAGTTCTTC,once,TRBV28,TRBJ2-1,TRBD2
CASSLDRGPAEQYF,TGTGCCAGCAGCTTAGACAGGGGACCAGCCGAGCAGTACTTC,-,TRBV7-2,TRBJ2-7,TRBD1
CASSLGGRQETQYF,TGTGCCAGCAGCTTGGGGGGACGGCAAGAGACCCAGTACTTC,-,TRBV5-4,TRBJ2-5,-
CASSLAGGDYGYTF,TGTGCCAGCAGCTTAGCAGGGGGTGACTATGGCTACACCTTC,-,TRBV7-3,TRBJ1-2,TRBD1
CASSPIGTSGVGDEQFF,TGTGCCAGCAGCCCCATTGGGACTAGCGGGGTCGGGGATGAGCAGTTCTTC,-,TRBV7-9,TRBJ2-1,TRBD2
CASRTGLSTDTQYF,TGTGCCAGCAGGACAGGGTTGTCCACAGATACGCAGTATTTT,once,TRBV6-1,TRBJ2-3,TRBD1
CASSLGSEETQYF,TGCGCCAGCAGCTTGGGGTCCGAAGAGACCCAGTACTTC,-,TRBV5-1,TRBJ2-5,-
CASSPRTANTEAFF,TGTGCCAGCAGTCCACGGACAGCGAACACTGAAGCTTTCTTT,few,TRBV27,TRBJ1-1,-
CASSKTAWNTGELFF,TGTGCCAGCAGTAAAACCGCGTGGAACACCGGGGAGCTGTTTTTT,-,TRBV7-9,TRBJ2-2,-